The subject of this entry is one T cell receptor beta chain. Germline V gene sequence: CDR1 MNHEY, CDR2 SVGAGI. The ends lost 2 bases at V and 5 bases at J; junction bases unmatched: 6. The CDR3 has 15 residues. This sample stems from a study of T cell changes during pregnancy in multiple sclerosis. Generated by immunoSEQ multiplex PCR, the TCRdb table keeps only in-frame clones and is missing some. Of 35,000 to 45,000 clones in the sample, around 92% are singletons; the top ten hold 1% to 1.5%. This TCR was sampled from a female donor with multiple sclerosis, enrolled in a pregnancy study. V gene TRBV6-5 combines with J gene TRBJ2-1; 7 bases align to TRBD2. Sequences were obtained from peripheral blood. CDR3 sequence: CASSYGGSRHNEQFF. In nucleotides, the CDR3 is TGTGCCAGCAGTTACGGCGGGAGTAGGCACAATGAGCAGTTCTTC.